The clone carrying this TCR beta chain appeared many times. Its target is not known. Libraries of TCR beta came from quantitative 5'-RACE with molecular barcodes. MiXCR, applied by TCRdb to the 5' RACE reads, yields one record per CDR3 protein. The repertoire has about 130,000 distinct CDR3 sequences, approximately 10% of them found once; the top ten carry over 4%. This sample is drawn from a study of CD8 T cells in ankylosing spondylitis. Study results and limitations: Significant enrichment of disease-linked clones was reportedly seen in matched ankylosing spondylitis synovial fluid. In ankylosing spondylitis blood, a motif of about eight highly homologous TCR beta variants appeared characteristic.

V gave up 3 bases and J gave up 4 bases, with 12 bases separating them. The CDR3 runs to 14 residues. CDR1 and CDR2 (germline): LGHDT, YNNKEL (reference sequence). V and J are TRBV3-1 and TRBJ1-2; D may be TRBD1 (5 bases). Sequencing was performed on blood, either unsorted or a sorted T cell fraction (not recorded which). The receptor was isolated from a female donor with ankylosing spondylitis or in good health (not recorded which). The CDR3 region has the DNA TGTGCCAGCAGCCAGAGGGGATATGGCTATGGCTACACCTTC. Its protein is CASSQRGYGYGYTF.